This T cell receptor (beta chain) comes out of a study of human T cells and chemical hapten exposure. Study results and limitations: Alopecia was present in the donors, so their immune response may differ from healthy people's.

The study used a library that attached unique molecular identifiers to individual cDNA molecules. Per the authors' pipeline: Individual samples carried between roughly 23,224 and 690,600 TCRs, with 85,000 to 100,000 as the median. TCRdb re-analysed the RACE reads in MiXCR, keeping a single row per CDR3 protein. The V and J calls shown here were made by TCRdb, not taken from the authors' results. The sample lists 95,000 to 130,000 distinct CDR3 sequences; roughly an eighth were seen once. Time point described: patch test 1, 2 weeks after DPC sensitization. Treatment meaning: therapeutic diphenylcyclopropenone sensitization with weekly scalp DPC. Staff drew blood before applying each patch test. This CDR3 spans 13 amino acids. With 6 bases removed from V and 8 bases from J, the gap between germline ends came to 14 bases. Germline CDR1 and CDR2: DFQATT and SNEGSKA (reference sequence). Turning to this clonotype: The antigen remains undetermined.

The sequenced sample was whole blood, obtained in connection with sensitization to the hapten diphenylcyclopropenone (DPC). The receptor's source is a woman in her forties or fifties with alopecia areata. Some clones in this sample may be carry-over from other donors' samples. The rearrangement uses TRBV20-1 and TRBJ1-6, with a possible D match to TRBD1 (6 bases). The chain's CDR3 is CSAQQGSYSPLHF. In DNA, the CDR3 is TGCAGTGCCCAACAGGGTAGCTATTCACCCCTCCACTTT.